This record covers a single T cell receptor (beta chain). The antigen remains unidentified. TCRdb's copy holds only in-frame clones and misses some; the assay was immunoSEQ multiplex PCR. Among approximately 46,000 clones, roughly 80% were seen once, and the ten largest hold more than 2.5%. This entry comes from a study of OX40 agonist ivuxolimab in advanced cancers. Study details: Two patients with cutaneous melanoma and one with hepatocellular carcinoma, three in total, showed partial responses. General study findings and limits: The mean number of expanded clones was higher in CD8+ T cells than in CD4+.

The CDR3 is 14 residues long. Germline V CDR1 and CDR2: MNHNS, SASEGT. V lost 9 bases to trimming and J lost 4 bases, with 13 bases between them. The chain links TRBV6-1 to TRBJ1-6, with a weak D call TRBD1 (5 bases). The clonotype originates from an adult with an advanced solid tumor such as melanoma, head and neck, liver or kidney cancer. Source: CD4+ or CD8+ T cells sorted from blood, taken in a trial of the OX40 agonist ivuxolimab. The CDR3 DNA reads TGTGCCAGTGGGGGTGGGTATTATAATTCACCCCTCCACTTT. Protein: CASGGGYYNSPLHF.